This TCR beta chain was observed in a study of T cell therapy after organ transplantation (dated by TCRdb to about 2019). Study-level background: Therapy products were autologous CMV-specific T cells expanded in vitro for about 2 weeks with a peptide pool of 30 HLA class I and II CMV epitopes. Up to 6 T cell doses were administered to patients every 2 weeks, and patients were monitored for roughly 28 weeks after therapy was completed. Among the approximately 10 patients, eight were classed as clinical responders, while two were classed as nonresponders. A median of 1.92 x 10^8 CMV-specific T cells was administered to patients across 2 to 6 intravenous infusions. This study was a follow-up analysis of the TRBV repertoire from an open-label phase I trial that tested autologous CMV-specific adoptive T cell therapy in people who had received solid-organ transplants. Pretherapy peripheral blood samples were collected before commencement of T cell therapy. Long-term post-therapy samples were obtainable from only about 85% of the 10 patients.

General conclusions and limits of the study: Reconstitution after therapy appeared to involve both transferred clonotypes and endogenous clonotypes that were not detected in the therapy products. Because the cohort was small, confounders such as concurrent antirejection and antiviral medications could not be assessed. The fold change in CD8 clonality after therapy was inversely correlated with pretherapy clonality, which suggests that less biased repertoires were more open to remodeling. Marked pretherapy clonal expansions with minimal repertoire change after therapy were observed in nonresponders. The small number of expansions detected in nonresponders may be due to reduced sample coverage caused by poor CD8+ T cell yield.

Using the immunoSEQ two-step, bias-controlled multiplex PCR assay, TRB CDR3 regions were amplified from genomic DNA. CDR3 libraries were sequenced on an Illumina NextSeq 500. The original pipeline was this. The immunoSEQ Analyzer platform was used for the initial alignment and bioinformatics, which included bias normalization against synthetic CDR3 analogs. Annotation of V, D and J genes was based on the definitions in the IMGT database. Further TRBV analyses used VDJtools version 1.1.10 and the R package tcR version 2.2.1.11 with default settings. For the GLIPH analysis, version 1.0 was run with default settings. Significant clonotype frequency changes were tested by 2-sided binomial test with Benjamini-Hochberg correction (alpha = 0.01) in CDR3 sequences with at least 5 reads. The immuneACCESS repertoire file appears here via TCRdb, limited to in-frame rearrangements. These files lack a portion of the clones; in checked studies, under half of the deficit traces to unresolved V genes, and the cause of the others is not known. Clone size and the V and J calls come from that table; the DNA yielded D and trimming. This sample comprises about 50,000 clones, about 94% of them detected only once. Around 3.2% of the sample is in the top ten clones.

About this clone: There is no known antigen for this receptor. No base-level quality is on record; no much larger clone is a single base apart.

The sample's time point label, decoded: before start of T cell therapy. The patients had received solid-organ transplants and had cytomegalovirus that was drug-resistant/recurrent. Ten trial participants were selected for repertoire analysis based on availability of post-therapy peripheral blood mononuclear cells. Viable CD3+CD8+CD4- lymphocytes were sorted from PBMCs on a BD FACSAria III. The Qiagen DNeasy Kit was used to extract genomic DNA from the sorted cells. This TCR derives from a human patient who had received a solid organ transplant and had CMV disease. This specimen was CD8+ T cells from blood, taken before autologous CMV-specific T cell therapy.

The nucleotide sequence reads as follows: TGCGCCAGCAGCCAAGAGGGAAGGGTCGGGACAGGGTACACAGATACGCAGTATTTT. Translated, it reads CASSQEGRVGTGYTDTQYF. In this chain, TRBV4-3 is recombined with TRBJ2-3; TRBD1 matches 9 bases in the middle. The CDR3 sequence holds 19 residues, the cysteine and phenylalanine included. The kept DNA is CDR3 alone, 57 bases in frame from the first base. According to the germline V gene, CDR1 reads LGHNA and CDR2 reads YSLEER. At the junction V is shortened by 0 bases and J by 2 bases; bases outside the gene matches: 12.